This T cell receptor beta chain was found in a study of patients and donors after allogeneic stem cell transplantation. Looked up from germline, CDR1 is SEHNR and CDR2 is FQNEAQ (reference sequence). This CDR3 region has 15 residues. The V and J ends lost 5 bases and 5 bases respectively, with 18 bases between them. This clonotype was observed many times. TCRdb called the RT-PCR reads again in MiXCR, with one record for every CDR3 protein. The table shows 900,000 to 1,000,000 distinct CDR3 sequences, with more than 15% occurring only once. Input material: blood, either unsorted or a sorted T cell fraction (not recorded which). The clonotype was recovered from a human donor who was either an allogeneic HSCT recipient or a stem cell or donor lymphocyte infusion donor (not recorded which). It is not recorded whose cells these are; they may come from a transplant donor. The V call is TRBV7-9, the J call TRBJ2-5, with D tentatively TRBD1 (5 bases). DNA of the CDR3: TGTGCCAGCAGCCTACCCCTCGCAAGGGGTGAGACCCAGTACTTC. This translates into CASSLPLARGETQYF.